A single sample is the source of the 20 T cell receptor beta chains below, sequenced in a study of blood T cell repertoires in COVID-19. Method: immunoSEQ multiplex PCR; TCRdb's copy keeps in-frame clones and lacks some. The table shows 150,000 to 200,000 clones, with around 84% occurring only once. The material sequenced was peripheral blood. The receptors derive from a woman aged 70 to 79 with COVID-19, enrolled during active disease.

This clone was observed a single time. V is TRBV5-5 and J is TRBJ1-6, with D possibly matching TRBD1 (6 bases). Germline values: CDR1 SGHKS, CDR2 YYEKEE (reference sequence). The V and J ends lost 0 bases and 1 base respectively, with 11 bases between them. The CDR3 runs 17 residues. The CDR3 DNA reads TGTGCCAGCAGCTTGGATGGCAGGGGATCCTATAATTCACCCCTCCACTTT. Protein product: CASSLDGRGSYNSPLHF. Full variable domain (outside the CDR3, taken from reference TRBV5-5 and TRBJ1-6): DAGVTQSPTHLIKTRGQQVTLRCSPISGHKSVSWYQQVLGQGPQFIFQYYEKEERGRGNFPDRFSARQFPNYSSELNVNALLLGDSALYLCASSLDGRGSYNSPLHFGNGTRLTVT.

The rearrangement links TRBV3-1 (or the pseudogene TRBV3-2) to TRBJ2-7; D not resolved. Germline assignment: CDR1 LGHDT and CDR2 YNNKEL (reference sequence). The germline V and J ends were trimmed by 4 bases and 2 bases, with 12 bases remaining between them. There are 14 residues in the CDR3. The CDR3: CASSLLPTPYEQYF. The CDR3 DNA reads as TGTGCCAGCAGCCTTCTACCAACCCCCTACGAGCAGTACTTC.

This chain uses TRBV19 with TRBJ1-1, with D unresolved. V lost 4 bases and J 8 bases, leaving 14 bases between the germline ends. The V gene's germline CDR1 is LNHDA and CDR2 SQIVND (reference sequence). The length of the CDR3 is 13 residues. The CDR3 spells CASSRRATPEAFF. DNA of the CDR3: TGTGCCAGTAGTAGGAGGGCCACCCCCGAAGCTTTCTTT.

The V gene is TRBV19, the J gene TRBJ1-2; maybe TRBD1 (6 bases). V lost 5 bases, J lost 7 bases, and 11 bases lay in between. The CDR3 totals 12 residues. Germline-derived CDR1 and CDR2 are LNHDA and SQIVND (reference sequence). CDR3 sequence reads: CASSPGQFGYTF. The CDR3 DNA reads TGTGCCAGTAGTCCAGGACAGTTTGGCTACACCTTC.

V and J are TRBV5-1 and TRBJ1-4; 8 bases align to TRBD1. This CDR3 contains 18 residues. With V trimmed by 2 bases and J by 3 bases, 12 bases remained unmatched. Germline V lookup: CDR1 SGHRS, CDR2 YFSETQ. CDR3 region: CASSFDSAGGVSNEKLFF. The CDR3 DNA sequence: TGCGCCAGCAGCTTCGATTCGGCAGGGGGCGTATCTAATGAAAAACTGTTTTTT. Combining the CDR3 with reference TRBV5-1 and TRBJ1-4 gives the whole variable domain KAGVTQTPRYLIKTRGQQVTLSCSPISGHRSVSWYQQTPGQGLQFLFEYFSETQRNKGNFPGRFSGRQFSNSRSEMNVSTLELGDSALYLCASSFDSAGGVSNEKLFFGSGTQLSVL.

As DNA, the CDR3 is TGTGCCAGCAGCTCCGGACACGGTGGCACCTACGAGCAGTACTTC. Translation: CASSSGHGGTYEQYF. The V gene is TRBV5-6, the J gene TRBJ2-7; D may be TRBD1 (5 bases). CDR3 length equals 15 residues. V was trimmed by 3 bases and J by 2 bases, leaving 15 bases between them. Germline-derived CDR1 and CDR2 are SGHDT and YYEEEE.

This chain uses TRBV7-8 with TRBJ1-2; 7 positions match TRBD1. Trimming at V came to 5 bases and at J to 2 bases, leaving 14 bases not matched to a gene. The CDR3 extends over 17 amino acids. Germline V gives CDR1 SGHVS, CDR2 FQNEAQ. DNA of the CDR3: TGTGCCAGCAGCGCGGGACAGAACCGTACCGTCAACTATGGCTACACCTTC. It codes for CASSAGQNRTVNYGYTF.

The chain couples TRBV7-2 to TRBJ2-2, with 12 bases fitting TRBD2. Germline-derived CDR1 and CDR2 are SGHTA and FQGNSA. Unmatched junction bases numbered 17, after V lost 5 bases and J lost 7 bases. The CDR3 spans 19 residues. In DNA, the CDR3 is TGTGCCAGCAGCCACCCCATGGCTCTAGCGGGAGGGCCCTACGGGGAGCTGTTTTTT. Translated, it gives CASSHPMALAGGPYGELFF. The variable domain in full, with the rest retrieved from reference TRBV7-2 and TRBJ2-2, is GAGVSQSPSNKVTEKGKDVELRCDPISGHTALYWYRQSLGQGLEFLIYFQGNSAPDKSGLPSDRFSAERTGGSVSTLTIQRTQQEDSAVYLCASSHPMALAGGPYGELFFGEGSRLTVL.

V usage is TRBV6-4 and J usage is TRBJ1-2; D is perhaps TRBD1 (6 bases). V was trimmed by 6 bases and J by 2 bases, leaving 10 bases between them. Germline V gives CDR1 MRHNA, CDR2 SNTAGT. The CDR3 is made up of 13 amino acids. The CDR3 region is CASSPTGNYGYTF. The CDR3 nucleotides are TGTGCCAGCAGCCCTACAGGGAACTATGGCTACACCTTC.

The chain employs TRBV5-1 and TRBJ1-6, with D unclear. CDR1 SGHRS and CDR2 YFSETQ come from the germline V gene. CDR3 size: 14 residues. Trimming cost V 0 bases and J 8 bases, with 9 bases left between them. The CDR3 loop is CASSLVVGDSPLHF. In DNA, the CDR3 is TGCGCCAGCAGCTTGGTAGTCGGGGATTCACCCCTCCACTTT.

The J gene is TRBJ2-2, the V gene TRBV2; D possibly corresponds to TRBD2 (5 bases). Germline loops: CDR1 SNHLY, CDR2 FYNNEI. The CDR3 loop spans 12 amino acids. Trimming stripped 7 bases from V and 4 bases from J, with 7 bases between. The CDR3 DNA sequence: TGTGCCAGCACCCTAGCCACCGGGGAGCTGTTTTTT. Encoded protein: CASTLATGELFF.

CDR3 amino acids: CASDGPAERRETQYF. The DNA for the CDR3 is TGTGCCAGCGACGGGCCAGCCGAAAGGAGGGAGACCCAGTACTTC. The chain couples TRBV25-1 to TRBJ2-5, with D perhaps matching TRBD2 (5 bases). The V gene's germline CDR1 is MGHDK and CDR2 SYGVNS. The CDR3 is 15 amino acids. The V gene lost 8 bases and the J gene lost 5 bases, with 21 bases spanning the gap.

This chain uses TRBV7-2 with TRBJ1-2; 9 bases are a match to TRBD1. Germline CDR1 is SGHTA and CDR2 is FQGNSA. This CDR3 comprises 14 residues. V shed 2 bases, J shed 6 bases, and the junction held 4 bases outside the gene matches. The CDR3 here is CASSLITGGDGYTF. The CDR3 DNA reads TGTGCCAGCAGCTTAATAACAGGGGGCGATGGCTACACCTTC. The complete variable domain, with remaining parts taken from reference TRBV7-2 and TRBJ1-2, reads GAGVSQSPSNKVTEKGKDVELRCDPISGHTALYWYRQSLGQGLEFLIYFQGNSAPDKSGLPSDRFSAERTGGSVSTLTIQRTQQEDSAVYLCASSLITGGDGYTFGSGTRLTVV.

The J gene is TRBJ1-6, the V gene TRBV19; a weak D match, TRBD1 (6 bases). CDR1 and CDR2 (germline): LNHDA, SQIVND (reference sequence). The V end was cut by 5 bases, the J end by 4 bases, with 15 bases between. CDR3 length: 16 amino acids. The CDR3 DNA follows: TGTGCCAGTAGTGAGGTGTCAGGGGCATATAATTCACCCCTCCACTTT. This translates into CASSEVSGAYNSPLHF.

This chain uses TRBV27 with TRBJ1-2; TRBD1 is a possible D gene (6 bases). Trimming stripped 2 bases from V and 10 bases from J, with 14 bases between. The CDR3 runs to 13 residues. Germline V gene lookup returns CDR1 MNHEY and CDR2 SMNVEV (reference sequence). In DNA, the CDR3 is TGTGCCAGCAGTTTACGGGGGGCCATTGACTACACCTTC. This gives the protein CASSLRGAIDYTF.

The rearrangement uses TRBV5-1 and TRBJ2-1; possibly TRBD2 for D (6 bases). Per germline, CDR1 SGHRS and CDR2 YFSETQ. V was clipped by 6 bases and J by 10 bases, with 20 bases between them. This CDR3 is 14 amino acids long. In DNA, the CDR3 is TGCGCCAGCACTGGGCCCCTTACTGGGGGGGAGCAGTTCTTC. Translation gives CASTGPLTGGEQFF. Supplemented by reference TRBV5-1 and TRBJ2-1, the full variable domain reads KAGVTQTPRYLIKTRGQQVTLSCSPISGHRSVSWYQQTPGQGLQFLFEYFSETQRNKGNFPGRFSGRQFSNSRSEMNVSTLELGDSALYLCASTGPLTGGEQFFGPGTRLTVL.

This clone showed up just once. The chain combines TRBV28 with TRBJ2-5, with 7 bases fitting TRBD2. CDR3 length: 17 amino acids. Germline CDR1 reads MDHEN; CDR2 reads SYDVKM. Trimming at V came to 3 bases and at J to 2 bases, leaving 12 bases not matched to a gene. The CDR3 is CASSFREDSSGQETQYF. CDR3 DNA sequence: TGTGCCAGCAGTTTTCGGGAGGATTCTAGCGGACAAGAGACCCAGTACTTC.

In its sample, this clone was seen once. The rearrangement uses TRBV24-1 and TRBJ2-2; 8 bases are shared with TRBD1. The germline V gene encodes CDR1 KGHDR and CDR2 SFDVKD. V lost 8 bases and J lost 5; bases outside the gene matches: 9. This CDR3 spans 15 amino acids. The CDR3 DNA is TGTGCCACCACCCCGGGACAGGTGGGGACCGGGGAGCTGTTTTTT. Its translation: CATTPGQVGTGELFF.

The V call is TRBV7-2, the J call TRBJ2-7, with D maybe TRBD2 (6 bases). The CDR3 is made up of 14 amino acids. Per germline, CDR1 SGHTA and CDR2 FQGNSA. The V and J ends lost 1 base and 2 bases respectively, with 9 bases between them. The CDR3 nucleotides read TGTGCCAGCAGCTTAGGACTAGGGGCCTACGAGCAGTACTTC. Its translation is CASSLGLGAYEQYF.

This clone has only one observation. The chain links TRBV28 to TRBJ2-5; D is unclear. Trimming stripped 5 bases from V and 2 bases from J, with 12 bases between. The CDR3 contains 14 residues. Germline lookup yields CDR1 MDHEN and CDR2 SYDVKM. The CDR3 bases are TGTGCCAGCAGTAGAGGTTCGCCTCAAGAGACCCAGTACTTC. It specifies CASSRGSPQETQYF.